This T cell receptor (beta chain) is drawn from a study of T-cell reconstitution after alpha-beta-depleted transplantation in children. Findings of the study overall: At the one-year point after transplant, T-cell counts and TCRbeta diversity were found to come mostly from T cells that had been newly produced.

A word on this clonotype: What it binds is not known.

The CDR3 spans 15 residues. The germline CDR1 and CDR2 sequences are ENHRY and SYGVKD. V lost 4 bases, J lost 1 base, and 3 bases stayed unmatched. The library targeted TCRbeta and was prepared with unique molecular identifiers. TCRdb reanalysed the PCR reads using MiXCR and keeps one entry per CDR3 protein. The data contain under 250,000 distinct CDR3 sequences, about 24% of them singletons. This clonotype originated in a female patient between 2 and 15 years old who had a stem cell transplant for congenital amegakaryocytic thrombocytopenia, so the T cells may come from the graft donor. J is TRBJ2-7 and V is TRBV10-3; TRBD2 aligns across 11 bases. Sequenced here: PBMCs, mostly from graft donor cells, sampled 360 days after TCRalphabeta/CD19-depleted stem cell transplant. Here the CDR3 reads CAISVAGGPSYEQYF. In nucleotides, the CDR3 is TGTGCCATCAGTGTAGCGGGGGGGCCTTCCTACGAGCAGTACTTC.